Sequencing of this T cell receptor (beta chain) was carried out in a study of blood T cell repertoires in COVID-19. The wider study: COVID-19 samples collected from the United States, Italy and Spain covered acute and convalescent phases. The cDNA or gDNA used as material had been derived from T cells, B-cell-depleted T cells, or PBMCs.

Original handling: Amplification with reference gene primers provided the estimates of nucleated cell counts. Method: immunoSEQ multiplex PCR; TCRdb's copy keeps in-frame clones and lacks some. For V, J and clone size, that table is used; D and trimming come from the DNA. The repertoire includes 200,000 to 250,000 clones, 70% to 90% of them detected once, and more than 10% sits in the top ten. The CDR3 spans 14 residues. CDR1 is MNHEY and CDR2 is SVGAGI in the germline V gene. Trimming took off 6 bases at V and 3 bases at J, with 15 bases between the two ends. Sequenced: peripheral blood. The chain joins TRBV6-5 to TRBJ2-7; tentative D call: TRBD1 (5 bases). This receptor was identified in a woman between 18 and 30 years old who had recovered from COVID-19. The CDR3 DNA reads as TGTGCCAGCAGCTGGGGCAAGGGGTACTACGAGCAGTACTTC. Protein sequence: CASSWGKGYYEQYF.